This TCR beta chain was recovered during a study of CD8+ T cells in alopecia areata. General study results and limits: Among the top 100, expanded CD8+ clones were significantly decreased by tofacitinib, as was scalp clonality.

Trimming took off 0 bases at V and 3 bases at J, with 10 bases between the two ends. Germline-derived CDR1 and CDR2 are SGHRS and YFSETQ. The CDR3 loop spans 15 amino acids. The sample's treatment: oral pan-JAK inhibitor, 5-10 mg twice daily. Reverse transcription of extracted RNA yielded cDNA, which provided the sequencing template. Assay: immunoSEQ multiplex PCR; the TCRdb copy retains only in-frame clones and omits some. The sample records roughly 280,000 clones, roughly 63% being singletons. This clone was observed a handful of times. Its specificity is not known. The sample was CD4+ T cells sorted from blood, taken around week 54, from a patient treated with tofacitinib. The sequence was obtained from a human donor with alopecia areata. This chain links TRBV5-1 with TRBJ2-4; D call uncertain. CDR3: CASSLAEPIKNIQYF. In nucleotides, the CDR3 is TGCGCCAGCAGCTTGGCCGAACCGATCAAAAACATTCAGTACTTC.